A single sample is the source of the 21 T cell receptor beta chains below, sequenced in a study of cytomegalovirus exposure and HLA in healthy donors (dated by TCRdb to about 2017). Libraries were constructed by the immunoSEQ multiplex PCR assay. For the multiplex PCR, a mixture combining 60 forward primers for TCR Vbeta segments and 13 reverse primers for TCR Jbeta segments was used. The source is immuneACCESS, and TCRdb retained only in-frame sequences with V and J called. Part of the clones is not carried over; for the studies checked, unresolved V genes explain less than half of this, and the remainder is unexplained. Present in this sample are 150,000 to 200,000 clones, around 86% of which were seen just once. The leading ten clones occupy around 4.3% of the sample. The material sequenced was PBMCs. The source is a man aged 45-60 years in good health and CMV-seropositive.

This clone was seen just once. The chain is built from TRBV21-1 and TRBJ1-4; TRBD1 is the table's D call, not checked against the DNA. TRBV21-1 is a pseudogene. CDR3 length: 16 residues. The CDR3 protein is CASSRQGFMANEKLFF. The CDR3 DNA follows: TGTGCCAGCAGTCGACAGGGGTTTATGGCGAATGAAAAACTGTTTTTT.

V is TRBV7-2 and J is TRBJ1-1; D call uncertain. The V gene lost 4 bases and the J gene lost 8 bases, with 11 bases spanning the gap. The CDR3 runs 12 residues. From germline, CDR1 is SGHTA and CDR2 FQGNSA. The CDR3 is CASSSYPGEAFF. Here the CDR3 DNA reads TGTGCCAGCAGCTCCTACCCGGGGGAAGCTTTCTTT.

The chain recombines TRBV7-9 with TRBJ1-1, with D perhaps matching TRBD1 (5 bases). There are 15 residues in the CDR3. Germline-derived CDR1 and CDR2 are SEHNR and FQNEAQ (reference sequence). Deletions cut 5 bases from V and 1 base from J, with 14 bases between. The CDR3 sequence is CASSPPRDRNTEAFF. The CDR3 DNA is TGTGCCAGCAGCCCCCCCCGCGACAGGAACACTGAAGCTTTCTTT.

This clone was seen a few times. Here the CDR3 DNA reads TGTGCCAGCAGGGCGGACACCGGGGAGCTGTTTTTT. Its protein is CASRADTGELFF. V and J are TRBV2 and TRBJ2-2; no firm D call. Trimming pared 6 bases from V and 3 bases from J, leaving 5 bases between. Germline V gene data show CDR1 as SNHLY and CDR2 as FYNNEI. The CDR3 totals 12 residues.

This rearrangement joins TRBV5-6 to TRBJ1-2, with 7 bases that match TRBD1. The CDR3 loop spans 16 amino acids. V lost 4 bases to trimming and J lost 4 bases; unmatched junction nucleotides: 13. Germline V gene data show CDR1 as SGHDT and CDR2 as YYEEEE. This CDR3 reads CASSRKGQRLSYGYTF. CDR3 DNA: TGTGCCAGCAGCAGAAAGGGACAGCGCCTAAGCTATGGCTACACCTTC. The full variable domain, rest sourced from reference TRBV5-6 and TRBJ1-2, is DAGVTQSPTHLIKTRGQQVTLRCSPKSGHDTVSWYQQALGQGPQFIFQYYEEEERQRGNFPDRFSGHQFPNYSSELNVNALLLGDSALYLCASSRKGQRLSYGYTFGSGTRLTVV.

The chain carries TRBV5-1 and TRBJ1-6; D gene unclear. The CDR3 runs 15 residues. Trimming removed 0 bases from V and 5 bases from J, with 9 bases in between. Germline V CDR1 and CDR2: SGHRS, YFSETQ. The CDR3 DNA is TGCGCCAGCAGCTTGGGGGAGGGCAATAATTCACCCCTCCACTTT. It codes for CASSLGEGNNSPLHF.

The rearrangement uses TRBV7-8 and TRBJ1-3; TRBD1 is a possible D gene (5 bases). CDR3 length equals 16 residues. The germline V and J ends were trimmed by 5 bases and 3 bases, with 17 bases remaining between them. From germline, CDR1 is SGHVS and CDR2 FQNEAQ. The CDR3 spells CASSLTPGGGGNTIYF. In DNA form, the CDR3 reads TGTGCCAGCAGCCTAACCCCGGGGGGTGGTGGAAACACCATATATTTT.

This chain links TRBV11-2 with TRBJ2-1; D might be TRBD2 (6 bases). CDR1 and CDR2 (germline): SGHAT, FQNNGV. The CDR3 consists of 16 residues. V lost 0 bases to trimming and J lost 4 bases, with 13 bases between them. The CDR3 spells CASSLDLGLLYNEQFF. CDR3 sequence (DNA): TGTGCCAGCAGCTTAGATCTGGGACTGCTATACAATGAGCAGTTCTTC.

V is TRBV13 and J is TRBJ1-2; 10 nucleotides line up with TRBD1. The length of the CDR3 is 16 residues. Germline lookup yields CDR1 PRHDT and CDR2 FYEKMQ (reference sequence). The V and J ends lost 1 base and 3 bases, in that order; junction bases with no gene match: 5. This CDR3 is CASSLDLGTGDYGYTF. The CDR3 DNA follows: TGTGCCAGCAGCTTAGACCTCGGGACAGGGGACTATGGCTACACCTTC.

The V and J genes are TRBV19 and TRBJ2-2; D unclear. V was cut by 4 bases and J by 5 bases, with 8 bases left in between. Per germline, CDR1 LNHDA and CDR2 SQIVND (reference sequence). The CDR3 is 13 amino acids. The CDR3 sequence is CASSTFQTGELFF. The CDR3 DNA is TGTGCCAGTAGTACCTTCCAGACCGGGGAGCTGTTTTTT.

The chain is built from TRBV4-3 and TRBJ2-7; TRBD2 agrees at 12 bases. V shed 1 base and J 4 bases; nucleotides not matched to a gene: 2. Germline V gene data show CDR1 as LGHNA and CDR2 as YSLEER. This CDR3 has 15 amino acids. Written as DNA, the CDR3 is TGCGCCAGCAGCCAAGTGCTAGCGGGGGGGTACGAGCAGTACTTC. It yields the protein CASSQVLAGGYEQYF.

This chain uses TRBV28 with TRBJ1-4; 9 bases are shared with TRBD1. The V gene's germline CDR1 is MDHEN and CDR2 SYDVKM. The CDR3 spans 15 residues. J was trimmed by 7 bases and V by 5 bases; bases with no gene match: 8. DNA of the CDR3: TGTGCCAGCAGTCCCCAGACAGGGGGAACTGAAAAACTGTTTTTT. The encoded protein is CASSPQTGGTEKLFF.

The gene calls are TRBV11-1 and TRBJ2-1; D unresolved. V was pared by 7 bases and J by 0 bases, with 7 bases between. There are 13 residues in the CDR3. Germline CDR1 and CDR2: SGHAT and FQDESV (reference sequence). The chain's CDR3 is CASTSGSYNEQFF. CDR3 DNA: TGTGCCAGCACCTCAGGCTCCTACAATGAGCAGTTCTTC.

The chain employs TRBV6-5 and TRBJ2-3; 7 bases align to TRBD1. CDR1 is MNHEY, CDR2 SVGAGI, per germline. Germline trimming cut 5 bases from V and 3 bases from J; bases unmatched to any gene: 8. This CDR3 is built from 15 residues. The CDR3 protein is CASSRGGAGTDTQYF. CDR3 DNA: TGTGCCAGCAGTAGAGGGGGCGCAGGGACAGATACGCAGTATTTT.

V and J are TRBV18 and TRBJ2-1; 8 bases map to TRBD2. V lost 2 bases and J lost 6; bases outside the gene matches: 15. CDR3 size: 18 residues. CDR1 is KGHSH and CDR2 is LQKENI in the germline V gene. CDR3 sequence reads: CASSPSPIWAGGLNEQFF. The CDR3 bases are TGTGCCAGCTCACCATCCCCAATTTGGGCGGGAGGTCTCAATGAGCAGTTCTTC. Combining the CDR3 with reference TRBV18 and TRBJ2-1 gives the whole variable domain NAGVMQNPRHLVRRRGQEARLRCSPMKGHSHVYWYRQLPEEGLKFMVYLQKENIIDESGMPKERFSAEFPKEGPSILRIQQVVRGDSAAYFCASSPSPIWAGGLNEQFFGPGTRLTVL.

This sequence joins TRBV5-1 and TRBJ2-3; D is perhaps TRBD2 (7 bases). The V gene's germline CDR1 is SGHRS and CDR2 YFSETQ. V was trimmed by 4 bases and J by 5 bases, leaving 20 bases between them. The CDR3 consists of 16 residues. The CDR3 region is CASSPGRGGQVDTQYF. The CDR3 DNA is TGCGCCAGCAGCCCCGGACGCGGGGGCCAGGTAGATACGCAGTATTTT.

The CDR3 spells CASSPGEGRTEAFF. The CDR3 DNA reads TGTGCCAGCAGCCCCGGGGAGGGTAGGACTGAAGCTTTCTTT. The rearrangement joins TRBV21-1 to TRBJ1-1. TRBV21-1 is reported as a pseudogene. The CDR3 extends over 14 amino acids.

The V gene is TRBV27, the J gene TRBJ2-1, with TRBD2 identical over 10 bases. This CDR3 comprises 15 residues. J gave up 1 base and V 5 bases, and 2 bases lay outside the gene matches. CDR1 and CDR2 (germline): MNHEY, SMNVEV (reference sequence). In DNA form, the CDR3 reads TGTGCCAGCAGTCTAGCGGGAGAGTCCTACAATGAGCAGTTCTTC. Translated, it gives CASSLAGESYNEQFF.

The V gene is TRBV5-6, the J gene TRBJ2-2; D unclear. The germline CDR1 and CDR2 sequences are SGHDT and YYEEEE. The germline V and J ends were trimmed by 1 base and 2 bases, with 12 bases remaining between them. This CDR3 spans 16 amino acids. The CDR3 DNA reads as TGTGCCAGCAGCTTGTCTGAGATGGTTAACACCGGGGAGCTGTTTTTT. Translating it yields CASSLSEMVNTGELFF. Combining the CDR3 with reference TRBV5-6 and TRBJ2-2 gives the whole variable domain DAGVTQSPTHLIKTRGQQVTLRCSPKSGHDTVSWYQQALGQGPQFIFQYYEEEERQRGNFPDRFSGHQFPNYSSELNVNALLLGDSALYLCASSLSEMVNTGELFFGEGSRLTVL.

J is TRBJ2-7 and V is TRBV4-3; 9 positions agree with TRBD2. Germline V gives CDR1 LGHNA, CDR2 YSLEER. This CDR3 is 15 amino acids long. J was trimmed by 4 bases and V by 1 base; bases with no gene match: 5. The DNA of the CDR3 is TGCGCCAGCAGCCAAGGCGGGGGGGCCGTGTACGAGCAGTACTTC. Its protein product is CASSQGGGAVYEQYF.

Only one count was recorded for this clone. V and J are TRBV5-1 and TRBJ2-7, with D possibly being TRBD2 (6 bases). The CDR3 has 14 residues. Germline values: CDR1 SGHRS, CDR2 YFSETQ. The V end was cut by 2 bases, the J end by 7 bases, with 16 bases between. In DNA form, the CDR3 reads TGCGCCAGCAGCTTAACGGGACTCTTCGAGGAGCAGTACTTC. Its translation: CASSLTGLFEEQYF.